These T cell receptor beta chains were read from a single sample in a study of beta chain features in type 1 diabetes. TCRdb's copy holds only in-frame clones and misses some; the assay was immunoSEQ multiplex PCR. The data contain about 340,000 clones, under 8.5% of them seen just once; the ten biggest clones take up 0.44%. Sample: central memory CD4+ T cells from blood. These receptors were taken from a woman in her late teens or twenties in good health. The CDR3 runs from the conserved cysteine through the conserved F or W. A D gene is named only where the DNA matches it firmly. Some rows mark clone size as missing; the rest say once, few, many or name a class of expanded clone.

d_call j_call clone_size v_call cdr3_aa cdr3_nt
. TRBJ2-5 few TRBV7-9 CASSIQGVQETQYF TGTGCCAGCAGCATTCAAGGAGTTCAAGAGACCCAGTACTTC
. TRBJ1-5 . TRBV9 CASSRDTNQPQHF TGTGCCAGCAGCCGGGACACCAATCAGCCCCAGCATTTT
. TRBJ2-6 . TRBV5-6 CASSFYRTLVTGANVLTF TGTGCCAGCAGCTTTTATAGGACGCTAGTTACTGGGGCCAACGTCCTGACTTTC
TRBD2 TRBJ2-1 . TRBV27 CASSLTVAGGRDEQFF TGTGCCAGCAGTTTAACGGTAGCGGGAGGGCGAGATGAGCAGTTCTTC
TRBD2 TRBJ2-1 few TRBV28 CASSLGLAGDQNEQFF TGTGCCAGCAGTTTAGGGCTAGCGGGAGACCAAAATGAGCAGTTCTTC
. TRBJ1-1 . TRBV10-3 CAISAHTGFAEAFF TGTGCCATCAGTGCGCATACAGGGTTCGCTGAAGCTTTCTTT
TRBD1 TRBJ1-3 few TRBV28 CASKGGGGNTIYF TGTGCCAGCAAAGGGGGCGGTGGAAACACCATATATTTT
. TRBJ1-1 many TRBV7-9 CASSLGANTEAFF TGTGCCAGCAGCTTAGGCGCGAACACTGAAGCTTTCTTT
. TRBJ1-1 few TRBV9 CASSVVGTDLNGAEAFF TGTGCCAGCAGCGTAGTGGGAACAGACCTGAACGGGGCTGAAGCTTTCTTT
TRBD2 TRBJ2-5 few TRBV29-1 CSVAKGLAGGLGETQYF TGCAGCGTGGCCAAGGGACTAGCGGGAGGGTTAGGAGAGACCCAGTACTTC
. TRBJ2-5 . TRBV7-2 CASSLGQQETQYF TGTGCCAGCAGCCTAGGACAGCAAGAGACCCAGTACTTC
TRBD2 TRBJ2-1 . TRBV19 CASRAGAIRNEQFF TGTGCCAGTCGCGCGGGAGCGATACGGAATGAGCAGTTCTTC
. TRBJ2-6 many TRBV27 CASSPYTRVSGANVLTF TGTGCCAGCAGTCCTTACACCAGGGTGTCAGGGGCCAACGTCCTGACTTTC
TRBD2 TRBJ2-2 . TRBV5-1 CASSPHLADGLAGGTGELFF TGCGCCAGCAGCCCTCACCTAGCCGACGGACTAGCGGGAGGCACCGGGGAGCTGTTTTTT
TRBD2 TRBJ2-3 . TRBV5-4 CASSLRRGASTDTQYF TGTGCCAGCAGCTTGAGGCGGGGGGCTAGCACAGATACGCAGTATTTT
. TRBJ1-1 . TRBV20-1 CSAMDAEAFF TGCAGTGCTATGGACGCTGAAGCTTTCTTT
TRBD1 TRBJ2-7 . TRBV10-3 CAISPGQVYEQYF TGTGCCATCAGTCCGGGACAGGTTTACGAGCAGTACTTC
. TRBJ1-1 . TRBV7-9 CASSLTPNTEAFF TGTGCCAGCAGCTTGACACCGAACACTGAAGCTTTCTTT
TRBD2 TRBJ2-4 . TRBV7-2 CASTTEREGNIQYF TGTGCCAGCACAACAGAGCGGGAGGGGAACATTCAGTACTTC
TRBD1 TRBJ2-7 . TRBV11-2 CASSLESGGGEQYF TGTGCCAGCAGCTTAGAATCAGGGGGCGGCGAGCAGTACTTC